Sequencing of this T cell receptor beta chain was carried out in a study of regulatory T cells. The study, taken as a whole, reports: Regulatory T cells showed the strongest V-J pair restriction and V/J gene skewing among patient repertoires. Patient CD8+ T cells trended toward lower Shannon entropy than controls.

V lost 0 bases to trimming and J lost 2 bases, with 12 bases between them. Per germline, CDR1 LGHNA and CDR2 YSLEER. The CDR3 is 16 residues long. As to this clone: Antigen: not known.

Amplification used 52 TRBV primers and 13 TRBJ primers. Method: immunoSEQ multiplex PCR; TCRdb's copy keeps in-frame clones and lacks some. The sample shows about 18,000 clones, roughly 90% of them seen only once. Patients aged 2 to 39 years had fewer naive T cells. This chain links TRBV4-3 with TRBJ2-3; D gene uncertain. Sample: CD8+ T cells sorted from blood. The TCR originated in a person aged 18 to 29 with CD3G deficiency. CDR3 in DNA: TGCGCCAGCAGCCAAGACCCGGAACTCTACACAGATACGCAGTATTTT. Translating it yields CASSQDPELYTDTQYF.